This entry concerns a single TCR beta chain. The data belong to a study of blood T cell repertoires in COVID-19. Produced via immunoSEQ multiplex PCR; TCRdb's table is partial and in-frame only. Counted here are fewer than 350,000 clones, roughly 91% occurring once; the ten biggest clones make up approximately 2%. The CDR3 loop spans 12 amino acids. V was clipped by 4 bases and J by 8 bases, with 11 bases between them. Sequenced sample: PBMCs or T cells enriched from blood (not recorded which). The rearrangement uses TRBV12-3 or TRBV12-4 and TRBJ1-2; D is unclear. This clonotype was obtained from a woman aged 55-70 years in a cohort exposed to, infected with or recovered from COVID-19 (not recorded which). DNA of the CDR3: TGTGCCAGCAGTTATACAGATAGAGGCTACACCTTC. Residues: CASSYTDRGYTF.